This record covers a single T cell receptor (beta chain). This sample was taken from a study of blood T cell repertoires in COVID-19. Turning to the study itself: Sites in the United States, Italy and Spain provided acute and convalescent COVID-19 samples. From T cells, B-cell-depleted T cells, or PBMCs came the material, which was cDNA or gDNA.

The V gene end was trimmed by 6 bases and the J gene end by 3 bases; junction bases not matched to a gene: 5. Germline CDR1 reads MRHNA; CDR2 reads SNTAGT. The CDR3 totals 15 residues. Sequencing was performed with immunoSEQ multiplex PCR; in TCRdb, only in-frame clones are kept and a portion is missing. The data contain 150,000 or so clones, 91% of them seen just once; the ten biggest clones take up roughly 0.51%. What was sequenced was peripheral blood. This TCR was recovered from a man aged 50-60 years with acute or convalescent COVID-19. This sequence joins TRBV6-4 and TRBJ2-2; 9 nucleotides line up with TRBD1. CDR3 DNA sequence: TGTGCCAGCAGCGCCCGGGACAGGGACACCGGGGAGCTGTTTTTT. It encodes CASSARDRDTGELFF.